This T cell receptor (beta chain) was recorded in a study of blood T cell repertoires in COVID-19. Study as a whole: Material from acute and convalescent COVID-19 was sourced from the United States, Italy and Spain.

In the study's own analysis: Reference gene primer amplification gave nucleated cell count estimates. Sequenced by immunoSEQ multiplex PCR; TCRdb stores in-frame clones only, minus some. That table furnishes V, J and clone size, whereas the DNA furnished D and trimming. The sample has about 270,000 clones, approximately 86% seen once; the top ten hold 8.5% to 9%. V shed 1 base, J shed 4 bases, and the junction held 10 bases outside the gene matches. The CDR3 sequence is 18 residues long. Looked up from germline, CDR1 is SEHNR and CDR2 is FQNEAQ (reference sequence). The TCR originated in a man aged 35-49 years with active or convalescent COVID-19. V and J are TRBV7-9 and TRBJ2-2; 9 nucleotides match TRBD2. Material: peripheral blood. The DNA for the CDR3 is TGTGCCAGCAGCTTAGTTGCGGGAGGGCCCTTCGGCACCGGGGAGCTGTTTTTT. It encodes CASSLVAGGPFGTGELFF.